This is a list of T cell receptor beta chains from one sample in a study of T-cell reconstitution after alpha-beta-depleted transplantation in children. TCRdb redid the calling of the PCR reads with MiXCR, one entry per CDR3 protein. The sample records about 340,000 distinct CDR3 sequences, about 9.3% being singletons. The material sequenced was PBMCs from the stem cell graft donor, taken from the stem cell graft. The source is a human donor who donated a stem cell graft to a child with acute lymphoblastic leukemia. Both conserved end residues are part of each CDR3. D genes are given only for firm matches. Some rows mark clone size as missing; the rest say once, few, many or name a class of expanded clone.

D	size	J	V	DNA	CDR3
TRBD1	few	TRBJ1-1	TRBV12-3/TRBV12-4	TGTGCCAGCAGTTCCCTACAGGGGGCCGGCACTGAAGCTTTCTTT	CASSSLQGAGTEAFF
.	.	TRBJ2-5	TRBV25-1	TGTGCCAGCAGTGAATACGGTGCGGGAACATTACAAGAGACCCAGTACTTC	CASSEYGAGTLQETQYF
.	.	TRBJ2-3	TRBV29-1	TGCAGCGCTCTAGCGCCTAGCACAGATACGCAGTATTTT	CSALAPSTDTQYF
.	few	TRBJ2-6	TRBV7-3	TGTGCCAGCAGCCCCAGGTGGACAGCTGGGGCCAACGTCCTGACTTTC	CASSPRWTAGANVLTF
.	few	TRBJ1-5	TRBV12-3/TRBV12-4	TGTGCCAGCAGTACAGGGTTGCGTCAGCCCCAGCATTTT	CASSTGLRQPQHF
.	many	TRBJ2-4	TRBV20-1	TGCAGTGGGGCTGGATCGTTAGGCAAAAACATTCAGTACTTC	CSGAGSLGKNIQYF
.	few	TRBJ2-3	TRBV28	TGTGCCAGCAGCTCCCATTCCGGTTCCGGCACAGATACGCAGTATTTT	CASSSHSGSGTDTQYF
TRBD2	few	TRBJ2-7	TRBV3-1	TGTGCCAGCAGCCCTGGGGAGGGCGAGCAGTACTTC	CASSPGEGEQYF
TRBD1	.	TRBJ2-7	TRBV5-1	TGCGCCAGCAGCGCGGGGACAGGGGGGGACTACGAGCAGTACTTC	CASSAGTGGDYEQYF
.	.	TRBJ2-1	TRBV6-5	TGTGCCAGCAGTTACTCGATCGGGGGTGCCAATGAGCAGTTCTTC	CASSYSIGGANEQFF
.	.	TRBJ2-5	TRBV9	TGTGCCAGCAGCGCCACAGGGCCATTCCAAGAGACCCAGTACTTC	CASSATGPFQETQYF
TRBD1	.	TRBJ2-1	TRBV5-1	TGCGCCAGCAGGGAACCGGGACAGGGCGCCTACAATGAGCAGTTCTTC	CASREPGQGAYNEQFF
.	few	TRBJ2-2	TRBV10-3	TGTGCCATCAGGACAAACACCGGGGAGCTGTTTTTT	CAIRTNTGELFF
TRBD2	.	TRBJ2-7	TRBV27	TGTGCCAGCAGTTTCGGGAGGGGTTGGTACGAGCAGTACTTC	CASSFGRGWYEQYF
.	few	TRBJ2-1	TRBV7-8	TGTGCCAGCACCTCTCATAGAGGGCCGAGCTCCTACAATGAGCAGTTCTTC	CASTSHRGPSSYNEQFF
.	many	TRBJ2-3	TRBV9	TGTGCCAGCAGCCAACGGAGGGGGACTAGCACAGATACGCAGTATTTT	CASSQRRGTSTDTQYF
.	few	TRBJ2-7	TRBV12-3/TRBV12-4	TGTGCCAGCAGTACAGGGATTTCCTACGAGCAGTACTTC	CASSTGISYEQYF
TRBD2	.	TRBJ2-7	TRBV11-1	TGTGCCAGCAGCGGCCCGGGACTAGCGGGAGTACCCAACTACGAGCAGTACTTC	CASSGPGLAGVPNYEQYF
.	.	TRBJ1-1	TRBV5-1	TGCGCCAGCAGCTTGGAAGCCAGGGCTCTTACTGAAGCTTTCTTT	CASSLEARALTEAFF
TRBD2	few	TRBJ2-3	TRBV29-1	TGCAGCGTTGGCGGAACTAGCGGCCCCACAGATACGCAGTATTTT	CSVGGTSGPTDTQYF
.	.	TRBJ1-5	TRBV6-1	TGTGCCAGCACCACGCCGGGGCCGGGGTGGCCCCAGCATTTT	CASTTPGPGWPQHF
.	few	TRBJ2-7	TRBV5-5	TGTGCCAGCAGCTCCCCACGCAGCTATGGAGGGTACGAGCAGTACTTC	CASSSPRSYGGYEQYF
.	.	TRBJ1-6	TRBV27	TGTGCCAGCGTCGAATGGGGGCAGCAAAAGAATTCACCCCTCCACTTT	CASVEWGQQKNSPLHF
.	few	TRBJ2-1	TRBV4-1	TGCGCCAGCAGCCCCAGCTTCGGAGGCAATGAGCAGTTCTTC	CASSPSFGGNEQFF
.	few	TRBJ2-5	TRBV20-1	TGCAGTGCTCGGAAAGGGGGATTAGAGACCCAGTACTTC	CSARKGGLETQYF
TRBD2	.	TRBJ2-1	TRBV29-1	TGCAGCGTTGGCACTAGCGGGATATACAATGAGCAGTTCTTC	CSVGTSGIYNEQFF
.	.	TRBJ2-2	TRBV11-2	TGTGCCAGCAGCTTATTCCCTCGGACTACCGCGGGCACCGGGGAGCTGTTTTTT	CASSLFPRTTAGTGELFF
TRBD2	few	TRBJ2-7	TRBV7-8	TGTGCCAGCAGCTTGATTATGGCGGGAGCGGGCGACGAGCAGTACTTC	CASSLIMAGAGDEQYF
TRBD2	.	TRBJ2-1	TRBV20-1	TGCAGTGCTAGAGATGTACTAGCGGGCTTCAATGAGCAGTTCTTC	CSARDVLAGFNEQFF
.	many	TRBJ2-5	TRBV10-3	TGTGCCATCAGTGCTAGGGAAAGAGAGACCCAGTACTTC	CAISARERETQYF
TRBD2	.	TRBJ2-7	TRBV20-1	TGCAGTGCTAGAGATAAGGCTAGCGGGAGGTTAGCCTACGAGCAGTACTTC	CSARDKASGRLAYEQYF
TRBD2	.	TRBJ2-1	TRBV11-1	TGTGCCACTGCTAGCGGCCCCTACAATGAGCAGTTCTTC	CATASGPYNEQFF
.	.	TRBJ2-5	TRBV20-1	TGCAGTGCTAGAGATCGAGGTTTAGAGACCCAGTACTTC	CSARDRGLETQYF
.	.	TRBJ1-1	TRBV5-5	TGTGCCAGCAGCTCGCGGGGGGCGGGAGAGATGAACACTGAAGCTTTCTTT	CASSSRGAGEMNTEAFF
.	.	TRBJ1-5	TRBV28	TGTGCCAGCAGTTTCCGGCAGCACAATCAGCCCCAGCATTTT	CASSFRQHNQPQHF
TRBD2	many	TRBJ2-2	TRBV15	TGTGCCACCAGCATCATTCATAGCGGGAGGGCCGGGGAGCTGTTTTTT	CATSIIHSGRAGELFF
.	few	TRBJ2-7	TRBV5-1	TGCGCCAGCAGCCATAATAACGAGCAGTACTTC	CASSHNNEQYF
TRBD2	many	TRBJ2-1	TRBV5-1	TGCGCCAGCAGCCGGGAGGGACTCCTAGGTGAGCAGTTCTTC	CASSREGLLGEQFF
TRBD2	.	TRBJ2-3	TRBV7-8	TGTGCCAGCAGCTCAGGGACTAGCGAAACTAGCACAGATCCGCAGTATTTT	CASSSGTSETSTDPQYF
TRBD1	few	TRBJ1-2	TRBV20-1	TGCAGTGCGGAGGGGGCCAGGGGTTGGGGAGCTGATGGCTACACCTTC	CSAEGARGWGADGYTF
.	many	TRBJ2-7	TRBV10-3	TGTGCCACGGGAGTCTACGAGCAGTACTTC	CATGVYEQYF
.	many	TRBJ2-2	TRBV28	TGTGCCAGCAGTCCGGGGACTTCCAACACCGGGGAGCTGTTTTTT	CASSPGTSNTGELFF
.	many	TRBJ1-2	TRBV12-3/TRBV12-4	TGTGCCAGCAGGCCTGGGACGGAGTATGGTGGCTACACCTTC	CASRPGTEYGGYTF
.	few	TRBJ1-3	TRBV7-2	TGTGCCAGCAGCGTCGATTACTCTGGAAACACCATATATTTT	CASSVDYSGNTIYF
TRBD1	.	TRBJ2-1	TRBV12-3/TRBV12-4	TGTGCCAGCAGTTTCGGGACAGGGGAAAGCAATGAGCAGTTCTTC	CASSFGTGESNEQFF
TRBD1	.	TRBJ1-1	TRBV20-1	TGCAGTGCTAGACTGGGGACAGGGGGCCCGAACACTGAAGCTTTCTTT	CSARLGTGGPNTEAFF